Presented here are 22 T cell receptor beta chains from one specimen sequenced in a study of beta chain features in type 1 diabetes. Expressed TCRB transcripts were sequenced because the entire RNA isolate underwent reverse transcription. Sequencing used immunoSEQ multiplex PCR; TCRdb keeps in-frame clones, though not all of them. Here the sample spans nearly 250,000 clones, about 63% being singletons. The specimen sequenced was naive CD4+ T cells from blood. The origin of the receptors is a man aged 30 to 39 in good health.

In the case of this clone: This sample includes further DNA sequences coding for the same CDR3. The chain is built from TRBV29-1 and TRBJ2-5; no clear D gene. Trimming stripped 4 bases from V and 5 bases from J, with 8 bases between. Germline lookup yields CDR1 SQVTM and CDR2 ANQGSEA. The CDR3 spans 11 residues. DNA for the CDR3: TGCAGCGTTGTCGTAGGGGAGACCCAGTACTTC. Its protein product is CSVVVGETQYF.

The chain uses TRBV5-4 and TRBJ2-5, with D maybe TRBD1 (6 bases). V gave up 0 bases and J gave up 4 bases, with 10 bases separating them. CDR1 and CDR2 (germline): SGHNT, YYREEE (reference sequence). The CDR3 extends over 14 amino acids. This CDR3 is CASSLGQGRETQYF. DNA of the CDR3: TGTGCCAGCAGCTTGGGGCAGGGGAGAGAGACCCAGTACTTC. Combining the CDR3 with reference TRBV5-4 and TRBJ2-5 gives the whole variable domain ETGVTQSPTHLIKTRGQQVTLRCSSQSGHNTVSWYQQALGQGPQFIFQYYREEENGRGNFPPRFSGLQFPNYSSELNVNALELDDSALYLCASSLGQGRETQYFGPGTRLLVL.

The genes are TRBV19 and TRBJ2-2, with TRBD1 identical over 11 bases. The CDR3 totals 15 residues. V lost 9 bases and J lost 7; bases outside the gene matches: 10. Germline lookup yields CDR1 LNHDA and CDR2 SQIVND (reference sequence). As DNA, the CDR3 is TGTGCCAGCCTGCGCCAGGACAGGGGGCACGGGGAGCTGTTTTTT. The encoded protein is CASLRQDRGHGELFF.

Remarks on this clone: The sample has other DNA sequences that encode this CDR3 too. The chain employs TRBV7-9 and TRBJ2-3; D is undetermined. From germline, CDR1 is SEHNR and CDR2 FQNEAQ (reference sequence). The CDR3 contains 10 residues. V was trimmed by 9 bases and J by 6 bases, leaving 7 bases between them. The CDR3 here is CASSGDTQYF. The CDR3, as DNA: TGTGCCAGTTCCGGGGATACGCAGTATTTT.

The rearrangement joins TRBV20-1 to TRBJ2-7; no reliable D call. The CDR3 is 11 residues long. V lost 5 bases and J lost 0, with 5 bases in between. CDR1 is DFQATT and CDR2 is SNEGSKA in the germline V gene (reference sequence). The CDR3 sequence is CSAPSSYEQYF. CDR3 in DNA: TGCAGTGCTCCGAGCTCCTACGAGCAGTACTTC.

This clone was found a few times. CDR3 region: CASSAGLANNEQFF. CDR3 nucleotide sequence: TGTGCCAGCTCGGCTGGACTAGCGAACAATGAGCAGTTCTTC. The chain has TRBV18 and TRBJ2-1; 9 nucleotides line up with TRBD2. V lost 6 bases to trimming and J lost 5 bases; unmatched junction nucleotides: 5. Per the germline V gene, CDR1 is KGHSH and CDR2 is LQKENI. The CDR3 runs 14 residues.

A note on this clone: Other DNA sequences from this sample encode an identical CDR3 as well. The chain recombines TRBV7-2 with TRBJ2-5, with D perhaps matching TRBD2 (5 bases). The CDR3 covers 13 residues. The V gene's germline CDR1 is SGHTA and CDR2 FQGNSA. Trimming left V 4 bases short and J 5 bases short, with 11 bases between. The CDR3 spells CASSSGRGETQYF. DNA of the CDR3: TGTGCCAGCAGCTCCGGGCGCGGGGAGACCCAGTACTTC. Filled out from reference TRBV7-2 and TRBJ2-5, the complete variable domain reads GAGVSQSPSNKVTEKGKDVELRCDPISGHTALYWYRQSLGQGLEFLIYFQGNSAPDKSGLPSDRFSAERTGGSVSTLTIQRTQQEDSAVYLCASSSGRGETQYFGPGTRLLVL.

The chain employs TRBV30 and TRBJ2-7, with 9 bases aligning to TRBD2. V lost 0 bases and J lost 5; bases outside the gene matches: 8. This CDR3 spans 15 amino acids. Looked up from germline, CDR1 is GTSNPN and CDR2 is SVGIG (reference sequence). This CDR3 is CAWSVMGLAVHEQYF. DNA of the CDR3: TGTGCCTGGAGTGTTATGGGACTAGCTGTTCACGAGCAGTACTTC.

V is TRBV7-9 and J is TRBJ2-1; 11 nucleotides line up with TRBD2. The J segment lost 10 bases and the V segment lost 4 bases, leaving 6 bases of the junction unmatched. This CDR3 region has 14 residues. The germline gives CDR1 SEHNR, CDR2 FQNEAQ (reference sequence). The CDR3: CASSSQGLAVEQFF. CDR3 sequence (DNA): TGTGCCAGCAGCTCCCAGGGACTAGCGGTGGAGCAGTTCTTC.

The V and J genes are TRBV7-2 and TRBJ2-3; 7 nucleotides line up with TRBD2. Germline values: CDR1 SGHTA, CDR2 FQGNSA. With V trimmed by 7 bases and J by 6 bases, 10 bases remained unmatched. The CDR3 is 14 residues long. CDR3 sequence: CASILGDYQDTQYF. The DNA of the CDR3 is TGTGCCAGCATACTTGGGGACTACCAGGATACGCAGTATTTT.

The chain employs TRBV7-6 and TRBJ2-7, with 14 nucleotides matching TRBD2. Germline assignment: CDR1 SGHVS and CDR2 FNYEAQ. The CDR3 has 15 residues. The junction had 2 bases not matched to a gene; V was cut back by 4 bases and J by 3 bases. The CDR3 DNA reads TGTGCCAGCAGCTCGGGACTAGCGGGGGTCTACGAGCAGTACTTC. Residues: CASSSGLAGVYEQYF.

This rearrangement joins TRBV2 to TRBJ1-2; D ambiguous. The CDR3 spans 12 residues. The V and J ends lost 3 bases and 8 bases respectively, with 10 bases between them. Per the germline V gene, CDR1 is SNHLY and CDR2 is FYNNEI. CDR3 nucleotides: TGTGCCAGCAGTGAGTTTTTCGAGGGCTACACCTTC. Encoded protein: CASSEFFEGYTF.

This chain connects TRBV21-1 to TRBJ2-1; the table's D call, TRBD1, has no DNA check behind it. TRBV21-1 represents a pseudogene. There are 17 residues in the CDR3. CDR3 in DNA: TGTGCCAGCAGCAAAAGGGCGTGGGACAGGGAATACAATGAGCAGTTCTTC. Translated: CASSKRAWDREYNEQFF.

J is TRBJ1-2 and V is TRBV30; D is uncertain. The V and J ends lost 5 bases and 8 bases respectively, with 12 bases between them. CDR1 is GTSNPN and CDR2 is SVGIG in the germline V gene (reference sequence). This CDR3 region has 11 residues. CDR3 sequence: CAWSGFRGYTF. The CDR3 nucleotides are TGTGCCTGGTCCGGGTTTCGGGGCTACACCTTC.

The CDR3 spells CASLRDLSSYEQYF. The CDR3 DNA sequence: TGTGCCAGCTTGAGGGACCTCAGCTCCTACGAGCAGTACTTC. The rearrangement uses TRBV18 and TRBJ2-7; D tentatively reads TRBD1 or TRBD2 (5 bases each). Trimming removed 7 bases at V and 0 bases at J, with 13 bases between. The CDR3 runs to 14 residues. Germline V gene sequence: CDR1 KGHSH, CDR2 LQKENI.

This clone was picked up a small number of times. The chain links TRBV29-1 to TRBJ1-1; D is possibly TRBD1 (6 bases). Germline V CDR1 and CDR2: SQVTM, ANQGSEA. This CDR3 comprises 15 residues. V lost 5 bases, J lost 1 base, and 17 bases lay in between. The CDR3 DNA is TGCAGCGTTAACAATCGGCTGGGGGCGAACACTGAAGCTTTCTTT. Amino acid sequence: CSVNNRLGANTEAFF.

J is TRBJ2-7 and V is TRBV30; 7 positions match TRBD2. The J segment lost 2 bases and the V segment lost 3 bases, leaving 4 bases of the junction unmatched. The germline gives CDR1 GTSNPN, CDR2 SVGIG (reference sequence). The CDR3 loop spans 13 amino acids. The CDR3 nucleotides are TGTGCCTGGAGCCTACTAGCGCCCTACGAGCAGTACTTC. Amino acids: CAWSLLAPYEQYF.

This rearrangement joins TRBV9 to TRBJ1-1; no clear D. V was pared by 0 bases and J by 1 base, with 7 bases between. The CDR3 sequence is 14 residues long. Germline V gene data show CDR1 as SGDLS and CDR2 as YYNGEE. CDR3 nucleotides: TGTGCCAGCAGCGTAGCGGGCAAGAACACTGAAGCTTTCTTT. Translation: CASSVAGKNTEAFF.

The chain couples TRBV30 to TRBJ1-1; a weak D match, TRBD1 (5 bases). V was cut by 6 bases and J by 1 base, with 12 bases left in between. This CDR3 contains 13 residues. Germline V gene data show CDR1 as GTSNPN and CDR2 as SVGIG (reference sequence). CDR3 sequence: CACLGAANTEAFF. Written as DNA, the CDR3 is TGTGCCTGCCTCGGGGCAGCGAACACTGAAGCTTTCTTT.

This chain connects TRBV7-2 to TRBJ1-5; possible D gene TRBD1, 5 bases. Germline CDR1 and CDR2: SGHTA and FQGNSA. With 1 base removed from V and 0 bases from J, the gap between germline ends came to 7 bases. CDR3 length: 15 amino acids. DNA of the CDR3: TGTGCCAGCAGCTTAGGACAGAGTAGCAATCAGCCCCAGCATTTT. As protein: CASSLGQSSNQPQHF.

This clone appeared a few times. This rearrangement joins TRBV30 to TRBJ2-7; 8 bases fit TRBD2. J gave up 6 bases and V 4 bases, and 17 bases lay outside the gene matches. CDR3 length: 16 amino acids. The germline gives CDR1 GTSNPN, CDR2 SVGIG (reference sequence). The CDR3 DNA is TGTGCCTGGACCTCGGGGTTAGCGGGATTTTCTTCCGAGCAGTACTTC. This sequence encodes CAWTSGLAGFSSEQYF.

The rearrangement uses TRBV30 and TRBJ2-5; maybe TRBD2 (6 bases). Trimming shortened V by 2 bases and J by 4 bases, and 11 bases separated the two germline ends. Per germline, CDR1 GTSNPN and CDR2 SVGIG (reference sequence). The CDR3 loop spans 13 amino acids. CDR3 sequence reads: CAWSPAGGETQYF. For the CDR3, the DNA is TGTGCCTGGAGTCCCGCCGGGGGAGAGACCCAGTACTTC.